The subject of this entry is one T cell receptor (beta chain). The antigen remains unidentified. Germline values: CDR1 MDHEN, CDR2 SYDVKM. The V gene end was trimmed by 6 bases and the J gene end by 2 bases; junction bases not matched to a gene: 9. The CDR3 loop spans 15 amino acids. The data were obtained in a study of T cell responses to AZD1222 COVID-19 vaccine. Findings and limits, study-wide: With dominance at 160-218 and 743-854, vaccine-associated CD4 TCRs spanned spike.

Assay: immunoSEQ multiplex PCR; the TCRdb copy retains only in-frame clones and omits some. The repertoire holds more than 150,000 clones, with approximately 90% as singletons. The sample consisted of peripheral blood, taken 28 days after the second AZD1222 dose. The V gene is TRBV28, the J gene TRBJ1-2; TRBD1 matches at 7 bases. This clonotype was obtained from an adult who received the AZD1222 COVID-19 vaccine. The CDR3 DNA reads TGTGCCAGCAGCAGCCCAGGGGGAGACAACTATGGCTACACCTTC. Translation gives CASSSPGGDNYGYTF.